The 15 T cell receptor beta chains given below trace back to one sample, sequenced in a study of blood T cell repertoires in COVID-19. Generated by immunoSEQ multiplex PCR, the TCRdb table keeps only in-frame clones and is missing some. The data contain 80,000 or so clones, 90% to 95% of them singletons. The sample taken for sequencing was peripheral blood. All receptors derive from a woman between 50 and 59 years old in a cohort sampled during active COVID-19.

The V call is TRBV5-4, the J call TRBJ2-5, with 16 positions matching TRBD2. The CDR3 is made up of 16 amino acids. V lost 4 bases and J lost 2; bases outside the gene matches: 2. Germline CDR1 reads SGHNT; CDR2 reads YYREEE (reference sequence). In nucleotides, the CDR3 is TGTGCCAGCAGCGGGACTAGCGGGGGGGCTCAAGAGACCCAGTACTTC. It specifies CASSGTSGGAQETQYF.

The chain carries TRBV11-2 and TRBJ2-5; 8 bases match TRBD1. The CDR3 covers 16 residues. Germline values: CDR1 SGHAT, CDR2 FQNNGV. V trimming: 1 base; J trimming: 2 bases; junction bases outside the gene matches: 6. CDR3 sequence: CASSLARTGRQETQYF. CDR3 DNA: TGTGCCAGCAGCTTAGCGAGGACAGGGAGGCAAGAGACCCAGTACTTC.

CDR3 nucleotides: TGTGCCAGCAGCCAAGACAAAGGAACAAGGGGTCCTCGAGGATGGACCCAGTACTTC. This encodes CASSQDKGTRGPRGWTQYF. The chain combines TRBV4-2 with TRBJ2-5, with D perhaps TRBD1 (5 bases). There are 19 residues in the CDR3. Trimming removed 0 bases at V and 7 bases at J, with 27 bases between. Per the germline V gene, CDR1 is LGHNA and CDR2 is YNFKEQ.

This clone has a single count. The CDR3, as DNA: TGTGCCAGCAGCCAAGGGAACGGACAGCCAACACCTGAAGTTAGGTTTTTT. Translated, it gives CASSQGNGQPTPEVRFF. The V and J genes are TRBV3-1 (or the pseudogene TRBV3-2) and TRBJ2-2, with D possibly being TRBD1 (6 bases). The germline V gene encodes CDR1 LGHDT and CDR2 YNNKEL (reference sequence). CDR3 size: 17 residues. With 1 base removed from V and 16 bases from J, the gap between germline ends came to 28 bases.

This chain connects TRBV7-3 to TRBJ2-1; D is undetermined. Germline V gene data show CDR1 as SGHTA and CDR2 as FQGTGA. The CDR3 consists of 16 residues. Trimming left V 5 bases short and J 6 bases short, with 20 bases between. CDR3: CASSPVELALSNEQFF. The CDR3 coding sequence is TGTGCCAGCAGCCCCGTAGAATTAGCCCTGAGCAATGAGCAGTTCTTC.

The V and J genes are TRBV19 and TRBJ1-3; 7 positions agree with TRBD1. The CDR3 runs 17 residues. V was pared by 1 base and J by 0 bases, with 6 bases of the junction left unmatched. Germline V lookup: CDR1 LNHDA, CDR2 SQIVND (reference sequence). The CDR3 loop is CASSIGATGISGNTIYF. In DNA, the CDR3 is TGTGCCAGTAGTATAGGGGCGACAGGGATCTCTGGAAACACCATATATTTT.

This rearrangement joins TRBV29-1 to TRBJ2-7, with 8 bases identical to TRBD2. V dropped 4 bases and J dropped 1; count of bases not matched to a gene: 6. Germline V CDR1 and CDR2: SQVTM, ANQGSEA. The CDR3 runs 14 residues. Here the CDR3 DNA reads TGCAGCGTTGTTGAGCGGGAGTTGTCCTACGAGCAGTACTTC. It specifies CSVVERELSYEQYF.

The chain joins TRBV28 to TRBJ1-5; D is perhaps TRBD1 (6 bases). CDR1 is MDHEN and CDR2 is SYDVKM in the germline V gene. The CDR3 covers 15 residues. Between the trimmed V and J ends, which lost 6 bases and 1 base, there was a span of 13 bases. The DNA for the CDR3 is TGTGCCAGCAGCACCGGGCAGGGGAGCAATCAGCCCCAGCATTTT. Amino acids: CASSTGQGSNQPQHF.

CDR3 region: CATTNPIRLNEQFF. The CDR3 region has the DNA TGTGCCACCACGAATCCAATTAGACTCAATGAGCAGTTCTTC. The chain combines TRBV15 with TRBJ2-1, with D hard to call. CDR1 LNHNV and CDR2 YYDKDF come from the germline V gene (reference sequence). The CDR3 loop spans 14 amino acids. V gave up 7 bases and J gave up 6 bases, with 16 bases separating them.

This chain connects TRBV2 to TRBJ2-1; unclear D gene. Trimming stripped 5 bases from V and 7 bases from J, with 6 bases between. Germline V gives CDR1 SNHLY, CDR2 FYNNEI. This CDR3 contains 11 residues. The CDR3 sequence is CASSPRNEQFF. The DNA of the CDR3 is TGTGCCAGCAGTCCTAGGAATGAGCAGTTCTTC.

V is TRBV18 and J is TRBJ2-7; a possible D gene is TRBD1 (6 bases). The V gene lost 3 bases and the J gene lost 5 bases, with 14 bases spanning the gap. Germline CDR1 reads KGHSH; CDR2 reads LQKENI. The CDR3 has 14 residues. In DNA, the CDR3 is TGTGCCAGCTCACCCTCCAGGGGCGCCCACGAGCAGTACTTC. Translation: CASSPSRGAHEQYF.

The CDR3 here is CASSPQQGNYEQYF. The DNA for the CDR3 is TGTGCCAGCAGCCCGCAACAGGGAAATTACGAGCAGTACTTC. This chain uses TRBV11-2 with TRBJ2-7; possible D gene TRBD1, 6 bases. Trimming pared 5 bases from V and 4 bases from J, leaving 15 bases between. This CDR3 is built from 14 residues. The germline V gene encodes CDR1 SGHAT and CDR2 FQNNGV.

This rearrangement joins TRBV19 to TRBJ1-2, with D perhaps TRBD1 (6 bases). The CDR3 contains 13 residues. Deletions cut 4 bases from V and 6 bases from J, with 12 bases between. The germline V gene encodes CDR1 LNHDA and CDR2 SQIVND (reference sequence). This chain's CDR3 is CASSRGQGHGYTF. CDR3 coding DNA: TGTGCCAGTAGTAGGGGACAAGGGCATGGCTACACCTTC.

The rearrangement links TRBV11-2 to TRBJ2-5; TRBD1 might be the D (6 bases). The ends were cut back, 2 bases at V and 1 base at J, with 8 bases in the middle. This CDR3 is 14 amino acids long. Germline V gene data show CDR1 as SGHAT and CDR2 as FQNNGV. CDR3 sequence: CASSLSGVQETQYF. The DNA of the CDR3 is TGTGCCAGCAGCTTATCAGGGGTCCAAGAGACCCAGTACTTC.

This chain joins TRBV5-1 and TRBJ2-5; D gene unclear. CDR3 size: 11 residues. The germline V and J ends were trimmed by 6 bases and 3 bases, with 6 bases remaining between them. Germline V lookup: CDR1 SGHRS, CDR2 YFSETQ. The CDR3 DNA reads as TGCGCCAGCAAAGCCGAAGAGACCCAGTACTTC. Its translation is CASKAEETQYF.